The sequence of this T cell receptor (beta chain) was determined in a study of cytomegalovirus exposure and HLA in healthy donors. There are 13 residues in the CDR3. The germline gives CDR1 SGHRS, CDR2 YFSETQ. V shed 2 bases and J shed 2 bases, with 8 bases lying between them. Points from the study as a whole: In an earlier analysis, about 87% or about 30%: the productive usage of most TCR beta V segments. In a later analysis, TCR beta V- and J-gene trimming was associated with a missense DCLRE1C variant.

Of note for this clone: The antigen is not known.

A multiplex PCR was run with 60 Vbeta primers and 13 Jbeta primers. Method: immunoSEQ multiplex PCR; TCRdb's copy keeps in-frame clones and lacks some. The profile shows about 120,000 clones, roughly 78% of them singletons. The sequenced sample was PBMCs. This clonotype originated in a woman in her 30s in good health and CMV-seropositive. The chain carries TRBV5-1 and TRBJ2-7; D unclear. DNA of the CDR3: TGCGCCAGCAGCTTAAACAGAGCCTACGAGCAGTACTTC. It yields the protein CASSLNRAYEQYF.